Sequencing of this T cell receptor (beta chain) was carried out in a study of blood T cells in healthy people across ages. Trimming left V 5 bases short and J 2 bases short, with 24 bases between. The germline V gene has CDR1 SEHNR and CDR2 FQNEAQ (reference sequence). The CDR3 has 18 amino acids. Investigators took 9.5 to 10 milliliters of peripheral blood from every donor. A sample-barcoded 5' primer and a J-beta primer mix were used in a second PCR of roughly 7 to 11 cycles. MiXCR, run by TCRdb on the 5' RACE reads, gives a single entry per CDR3 protein. The sample has about 1.6 million distinct CDR3 sequences; almost 35% are singletons.

The sequenced material came from blood. The TCR sequence derives from a woman between 25 and 40 years old in good health. This sequence joins TRBV7-9 and TRBJ2-5, with D perhaps being TRBD1 or TRBD2 (6 bases each). The CDR3 bases are TGTGCCAGCAGCCCCAGCAGGAGGGGGGCCATACTACAAGAGACCCAGTACTTC. It specifies CASSPSRRGAILQETQYF.